The 20 T cell receptor beta chains below come from one sample, sequenced in a study of identical twins. MiXCR, applied by TCRdb to the 5' RACE reads, yields one record per CDR3 protein. The sample lists hundreds of thousands of distinct CDR3 sequences; more than 20% were seen once. The sample also formed part of further work on T cells expressing NK-cell markers.

Sequenced input: CD4+ T cells sorted from blood. The receptors were sampled from a woman under 30 in good health.

This clonotype was recorded only once. The J gene is TRBJ2-7, the V gene TRBV11-2; D unresolved. The CDR3 sequence is 14 residues long. V lost 5 bases to trimming and J lost 5 bases, with 16 bases between them. Germline V gene data show CDR1 as SGHAT and CDR2 as FQNNGV. DNA of the CDR3: TGTGCCAGCAGCCTGAGACCCGGCTCACACGAGCAGTACTTC. This encodes CASSLRPGSHEQYF.

The J gene is TRBJ2-1, the V gene TRBV3-1; no clear D. The CDR3 consists of 16 residues. V lost 1 base to trimming and J lost 2 bases, with 12 bases between them. Germline CDR1 and CDR2: LGHDT and YNNKEL (reference sequence). The CDR3 DNA reads TGTGCCAGCAGCCAAGTGGACCGGAACCCCTACAATGAGCAGTTCTTC. Translating gives CASSQVDRNPYNEQFF.

This chain uses TRBV7-9 with TRBJ2-5, with no clear D. Trimming took off 5 bases at V and 5 bases at J, with 12 bases between the two ends. This CDR3 is built from 13 residues. Germline-derived CDR1 and CDR2 are SEHNR and FQNEAQ (reference sequence). CDR3 residues: CASSRRSGETQYF. As DNA, the CDR3 is TGTGCCAGCAGCCGACGGTCCGGCGAGACCCAGTACTTC.

A few counts support this clonotype. V usage is TRBV12-3 or TRBV12-4 and J usage is TRBJ2-5, with D uncertain. CDR3 length: 12 amino acids. Between the trimmed V and J ends, which lost 6 bases and 5 bases, there was a span of 10 bases. CDR3 region: CASSKFRETQYF. The CDR3 DNA reads TGTGCCAGCAGCAAATTCAGGGAGACCCAGTACTTC.

This clonotype was observed a handful of times. The rearrangement joins TRBV25-1 to TRBJ2-3; D perhaps matches TRBD1 (5 bases). In germline, CDR1 is MGHDK, CDR2 SYGVNS. The CDR3 sequence is 15 residues long. Trimming stripped 1 base from V and 0 bases from J, with 8 bases between. The CDR3 region is CASSEWSGSTDTQYF. CDR3 nucleotide sequence: TGTGCCAGCAGTGAATGGTCAGGGAGCACAGATACGCAGTATTTT.

The table lists this clonotype with a few counts. The chain recombines TRBV10-1 with TRBJ2-1; no clear D gene. V lost 2 bases and J lost 0, with 8 bases in between. The CDR3 is 15 amino acids. Germline-derived CDR1 and CDR2 are WNHNN and SYGVQD (reference sequence). CDR3 sequence: CASSERPSSYNEQFF. The CDR3 nucleotides are TGCGCCAGCAGTGAGCGACCGAGCTCCTACAATGAGCAGTTCTTC.

This clonotype was recorded a few times. J is TRBJ2-1 and V is TRBV5-1; TRBD1 agrees at 9 bases. V trimming: 3 bases; J trimming: 2 bases; junction bases outside the gene matches: 6. This CDR3 contains 16 residues. CDR1 SGHRS and CDR2 YFSETQ come from the germline V gene. For the CDR3, the DNA is TGCGCCAGCAGCTACGAGGGACAGGGTCCCTACAATGAGCAGTTCTTC. It yields the protein CASSYEGQGPYNEQFF.

The gene calls are TRBV6-5 and TRBJ1-2; TRBD1 agrees at 7 bases. J was trimmed by 6 bases and V by 0 bases; bases with no gene match: 4. The CDR3 contains 14 residues. Germline CDR1 is MNHEY and CDR2 is SVGAGI. Written as DNA, the CDR3 is TGTGCCAGCAGTTACTCCGGGACAGAAGATGGCTACACCTTC. It is translated as CASSYSGTEDGYTF.

Here the CDR3 DNA reads TGTGCCAGCAGCCGTATTAGCTCCTACAATGAGCAGTTCTTC. Translated, it gives CASSRISSYNEQFF. The rearrangement uses TRBV7-9 and TRBJ2-1; D call uncertain. V dropped 5 bases and J dropped 0 bases, with 8 bases sitting between them. The CDR3 consists of 14 residues. Germline V gene lookup returns CDR1 SEHNR and CDR2 FQNEAQ (reference sequence).

The rearrangement uses TRBV21-1 and TRBJ2-7; TRBD1, as called in the table, went unchecked against the DNA. TRBV21-1 is described as a pseudogene. CDR3 length: 18 amino acids. CDR3 in DNA: TGTGCCAGCAGCAAAGTTGTCAGTGGGCGGGAGGGCCCCTACGAGCAGTACTTC. Its protein product is CASSKVVSGREGPYEQYF.

Many counts were recorded for this clonotype. J is TRBJ1-2 and V is TRBV12-3 or TRBV12-4; D unclear. V dropped 7 bases and J dropped 8 bases, with 11 bases sitting between them. The CDR3 runs to 11 residues. The CDR3 sequence is CASKTMTGYTF. In nucleotides, the CDR3 is TGTGCCAGCAAGACTATGACCGGCTACACCTTC.

This clonotype was counted only a few times. The rearrangement links TRBV7-2 to TRBJ2-7; a possible D gene is TRBD2 (7 bases). Germline CDR1 SGHTA, CDR2 FQGNSA. The CDR3 extends over 15 amino acids. The V end was cut by 1 base, the J end by 6 bases, with 16 bases between. CDR3 residues: CASSLVRRGPLEQYF. As DNA, the CDR3 is TGTGCCAGCAGCTTAGTTAGGCGGGGGCCCCTCGAGCAGTACTTC.

There are a few counts of this clonotype. The V call is TRBV20-1, the J call TRBJ2-5; D is possibly TRBD1 or TRBD2 (6 bases each). Germline values: CDR1 DFQATT, CDR2 SNEGSKA (reference sequence). Trimming pared 2 bases from V and 2 bases from J, leaving 15 bases between. The CDR3 is 15 amino acids. CDR3 loop: CSARHSGGRQETQYF. CDR3 nucleotide sequence: TGCAGTGCTAGACACTCCGGGGGCCGTCAAGAGACCCAGTACTTC.

Only a few counts were recorded for this clonotype. The rearrangement joins TRBV20-1 to TRBJ2-7; D possibly corresponds to TRBD1 (5 bases). Germline CDR1 DFQATT, CDR2 SNEGSKA (reference sequence). The CDR3 consists of 12 residues. The V end lost 0 bases, the J end lost 6 bases, and 9 bases lay between the germline ends. The CDR3 nucleotides read TGCAGTGCTAGAGAAGGGGTAGGCGAGCAGTACTTC. Translation gives CSAREGVGEQYF.

This clonotype has a handful of counts. The chain carries TRBV10-1 and TRBJ2-6, with D perhaps TRBD1 or TRBD2 (5 bases each). The V end was cut by 3 bases, the J end by 0 bases, with 15 bases between. This CDR3 spans 18 amino acids. Germline lookup yields CDR1 WNHNN and CDR2 SYGVQD (reference sequence). The CDR3 protein is CASSDRLRESSGANVLTF. The DNA for the CDR3 is TGCGCCAGCAGTGATCGTCTCAGGGAGAGCTCTGGGGCCAACGTCCTGACTTTC.

This rearrangement joins TRBV5-1 to TRBJ2-7; 7 nucleotides match TRBD1. Germline lookup yields CDR1 SGHRS and CDR2 YFSETQ. With V trimmed by 4 bases and J by 8 bases, 3 bases remained unmatched. This CDR3 region has 11 residues. CDR3 sequence: CASSTGQQQYF. In nucleotides, the CDR3 is TGCGCCAGCAGCACGGGACAGCAGCAGTACTTC.

A few counts support this clonotype. The CDR3 protein is CSGTSSSTDTQYF. CDR3 bases: TGCAGCGGAACGTCCTCTAGCACAGATACGCAGTATTTT. The chain couples TRBV29-1 to TRBJ2-3; D is uncertain. Looked up from germline, CDR1 is SQVTM and CDR2 is ANQGSEA. The V end was cut by 7 bases, the J end by 0 bases, with 11 bases between. This CDR3 has 13 residues.

J is TRBJ1-2 and V is TRBV7-9; 8 bases are shared with TRBD1. Per the germline V gene, CDR1 is SEHNR and CDR2 is FQNEAQ (reference sequence). This CDR3 is built from 11 residues. Losses at the gene ends were 8 bases for V and 9 bases for J; bases not matched to a gene: 5. Here the CDR3 DNA reads TGTGCCAGCGGACAGGGAGGAAGCTACACCTTC. It yields the protein CASGQGGSYTF.

This chain links TRBV29-1 with TRBJ2-3; no clear D gene. This CDR3 region has 13 residues. The germline V gene has CDR1 SQVTM and CDR2 ANQGSEA. V was pared by 4 bases and J by 6 bases, with 14 bases between. The CDR3 nucleotides are TGCAGCGTTGTTAAAACCCGGTGGGATACGCAGTATTTT. Residues: CSVVKTRWDTQYF.

In this sample, this clonotype turned up a few times. V gene TRBV7-6 combines with J gene TRBJ2-1, with 8 bases lining up with TRBD2. The CDR3 extends over 16 amino acids. The V and J ends lost 5 bases and 9 bases, in that order; junction bases with no gene match: 15. Germline V gives CDR1 SGHVS, CDR2 FNYEAQ. In nucleotides, the CDR3 is TGTGCCAGCAGCCCTCGAGCGGGAGTATTCTCCGCTGAGCAGTTCTTC. Amino acids: CASSPRAGVFSAEQFF.